This entry describes one T cell receptor (beta chain). Its antigen is unknown. No base quality information exists; no much larger clone differs at one position. The cohort consisted of 600 to 700 healthy bone marrow donors. Cohort members were all nominally healthy when sampled, although unrecorded immune exposures were likely present. The donor tested CMV seronegative, placing the donor among the 350 to 400 seronegative members of the cohort. Every donor gave a peripheral blood sample, and the peripheral blood mononuclear cells from that sample were used for TCR beta sequencing. Genomic DNA extraction from the blood cell samples was performed with the Qiagen DNeasy Blood Extraction Kit. The sample belongs to a study of cytomegalovirus exposure and HLA in healthy donors (dated 2017 in TCRdb). The study in broad terms: An earlier analysis of 587 of the donors reported about 300 Gb of sequence data and 117 million unique TCR beta sequences obtained from around 180 million T cells. An early release covering 550 to 650 HLA-typed donors comprised 250 to 350 gigabases of sequencing data and roughly 85 million unique TCR sequences. Of the roughly 400 genotyped donors, approximately 83% fell in the genetic ancestry cluster associated with self-reported Caucasian donors. The study aimed to test whether cataloging public T cell receptors could reveal signatures of past pathogen exposure. The study profiled the T cell repertoires of some 610 subjects by immunosequencing and related them to cytomegalovirus serostatus. A separate validation cohort of over a hundred different subjects was used in addition to the roughly 700-subject first cohort. To predict cytomegalovirus infection status, the study combined high-throughput TCR immunosequencing, statistical association of individual TCRs with disease status, and machine learning. A later analysis re-analyzed previously published TCR beta repertoires from 550 to 700 donors and added high-resolution HLA genotyping to study TCR occurrence patterns. Rather than drawing on any new phenotypic data, the later analysis identified candidate immune exposures from TCR beta sequences and the way those sequences occurred across donors. In an earlier analysis of roughly 600 of the donors, high-throughput TCR beta sequencing was used to judge whether each TCR beta V gene segment behaved as functional or pseudogenic. Alongside the repertoire data, information on donor age, sex, ethnicity and CMV serostatus was compiled. A later genetic analysis took genome-wide SNP genotypes for about three fifths of the 666 donors and used that subset as a discovery cohort. Every repertoire in the discovery cohort had been generated on one and the same sequencing platform. HLA typing included class I and class II loci at four-digit resolution. Typing coverage differed by locus: A, B, C, DRB1 and DQB1 were typed in roughly 620-630 donors, DQA1 in about 560, DPA1 in 600 to 610, and DPB1 in 450 to 490. Roughly five DR-DQ haplotypes were handled as single units for association and clustering, since linkage in the cohort was strong. Among 398 genotyped donors of the cohort, an average of about 240,000 unique TCR beta nucleotide sequences were sequenced per donor, around 20% of them non-productive.

V was cut back by 3 bases and J by 2 bases, leaving a gap of 11 bases between them. The CDR3 has 15 amino acids, counting the end cysteine and phenylalanine. CDR3 DNA is the only sequence kept; it has 45 bases, read in frame from the first base. The germline V gene gives CDR1 as MNHNS and CDR2 as SASEGT. Receptor amplification or capture employed the immunoSEQ multiplex PCR assay. For the multiplex PCR, a mixture combining 60 forward primers for TCR Vbeta segments and 13 reverse primers for TCR Jbeta segments was used. Amplification of the CDR3 region of rearranged TCR beta genes was performed with a multiplex PCR assay on genomic DNA. The amplified TCR beta libraries were sequenced on the Illumina HiSeq System as 87-base-pair reads. The original pipeline was this. In a later analysis, roughly 80 million unique TCR beta chains were counted across the roughly 610 repertoires, and roughly 11 million of these chains were shared by at least two donors. Raw reads were error-corrected and collapsed into unique sequences with a nearest-neighbor algorithm that merged closely related sequences to remove PCR and sequencing errors. Alignment of CDR3 sequences to IMGT reference sequences was used to assign V, D and J gene segments. For a sequence to be retained, a match of at least six nucleotides was required to both a V gene segment and a J gene segment. A rearrangement was called productive if the CDR3 had no stop codons and remained in frame with V and J, and every other rearrangement was called non-productive. Following IMGT convention, CDR3 was defined as the stretch from the second conserved V-encoded cysteine up to the conserved J-encoded phenylalanine. The earlier analysis of 550 to 650 of the donors excluded any sequence lacking an unambiguous match to a single V gene segment. In an earlier analysis of 587 of the donors, V segments were called functional above 56.7% productive rearrangements and were called segregating when the between-donor standard deviation exceeded 5%. A statistical classification framework was developed to diagnose cytomegalovirus status using the catalog of TCR beta chain sequences. In a later analysis, TCR nucleotide sequences were compared against IMGT/GENE-DB human TR gene sequences so that V and J genes could be assigned. A later analysis assigned CDR3 sequences and most-parsimonious VDJ recombination scenarios with the TCRdist pipeline. In a later analysis, every TCR beta chain was defined by the combination of its CDR3 amino acid sequence and its V-gene family, and reads without a unique V-gene family were dropped. A later analysis removed 592 highly shared, low-generation-probability nucleotide sequences to deal with suspected cross-contamination and a sequencing artifact. A later analysis calculated a clonal expansion index for each public chain from normalized within-repertoire ranks of inferred template counts. Generation probabilities in a later analysis came from a VDJ recombination model fitted to out-of-frame rearrangements, and those results were checked against IGoR. In a later analysis, hypergeometric tests were used to score TCR-TCR, TCR-HLA and TCR-CMV co-occurrence, with a repertoire-size bias correction applied to TCR pairs. False discovery rates were estimated in a later analysis by permuting HLA or CMV assignments 20 times. In a later analysis, co-occurring TCRs were grouped with DBSCAN, and TCRdist sequence similarity was added when clustering was performed within HLA-allele-positive subsets. Repertoires with fewer than 30,000 or more than 120,000 public chains were left out of co-occurrence clustering, as were about 5 repertoires with anomalous nucleotide sharing. TCRdb provides this immuneACCESS table in a form limited to in-frame rearrangements. Some clones are lacking; in checked studies, under half of them reflect an unresolved V gene, and why the rest are absent is not known. That table gives V, J and clone size, and the DNA gave D and trimming. For this sample there are some 65,000 clones; 62% appear just once. The top ten hold around 2.7% of the sample.

Study-wide findings and limitations: A later analysis associated some 17,000 TCR beta sequences with specific HLA alleles at a false discovery rate of 0.05. A later genetic analysis associated a missense DCLRE1C variant with V-gene and J-gene trimming of TCR beta chains, and an independent cohort replicated the association. Only TCR beta chains were sequenced in this cohort, and the absence of alpha or paired-chain data limited detectable features. Compared with equally common non-associated chains, HLA-associated TCR beta chains in a later analysis were more clonally expanded and had lower generation probabilities. Because counts were too low, 15 to 20 rarely observed V segments, including chromosome 9 orphons, were excluded from the earlier analysis of roughly 580 of the donors. In vitro tests confirmed that a few of the cytomegalovirus-associated TCR beta chains recognize cytomegalovirus antigens. Most TCR sequences were observed very rarely across donors, whereas some public TCRs were present in many individuals. A further reported finding was that TCR beta sequences accurately predicted the HLA-A and HLA-B alleles for most subjects in the first cohort. According to a later analysis, most CMV-associated TCR beta chains appeared to be HLA-restricted, and the HLA associations seemed to be driven largely by CMV exposure. Some IMGT-functional V segments, including TRBV6-2 and TRBV6-3, could not be told apart with the 87-base-pair reads, so those segments were excluded. The authors suggested that the approach could potentially be extended to other disease states and immunological phenotypes. A later genetic analysis reported fewer N-insertions in productive TCRs among donors in an Asian-associated ancestry cluster than the roughly 720-donor mean. Because some donors lacked HLA typing at each locus, the association tests relied only on the typed subset. When HLA alleles, especially DR and DQ, strongly co-occurred, attributing TCR associations to individual alleles was difficult. According to a later analysis, TCR association rates differed among HLA loci, with DRB1 alleles showing the most associated TCRs and HLA-C alleles showing the fewest. For the cohort, immune exposure information was limited to CMV serostatus. A total of 164 TCR beta chains were listed by the study as associated with cytomegalovirus. The classifier was reported to diagnose cytomegalovirus status with high specificity and sensitivity in both the original and validation cohorts. Several of the top co-occurrence clusters appeared to be linked to parvovirus B19, influenza, CMV and Epstein-Barr virus, according to a later analysis. The sequencing pipeline was judged likely to have produced a cluster of highly shared sequence variants as a technical artifact. Broadly in line with IMGT annotations, most TCR beta V segments showed up in productive rearrangements about 90% or about 30% of the time in an earlier analysis of approximately 600 of the donors. Linkage disequilibrium might explain the correlated functional status among segregating V segments, but an unknown experimental factor could not be ruled out. Sequencing depth was assumed to be roughly uniform across donors in the presence/absence analyses, though that assumption may not hold.

This clonotype originated in a man aged 30 to 45 in good health and CMV-seronegative. Sequenced material: PBMCs. Rearrangement joined TRBV6-1 to TRBJ1-5, with TRBD1 tentatively as D gene (5 bases match). In nucleotide form, the sequence is TGTGCCAGCAGTGACTGGGGCCGAGGCAATCAGCCCCAGCATTTT. The translation is CASSDWGRGNQPQHF.